Listed below are T cell receptor beta chains from one sample, sequenced in a study of neoadjuvant nivolumab and ipilimumab in lung cancer. Produced via immunoSEQ multiplex PCR; TCRdb's table is partial and in-frame only. The table shows some 5,000 clones, with less than 75% occurring only once. Source: tumor tissue, taken after neoadjuvant nivolumab, alone or with ipilimumab, at or shortly before surgery. These receptors were taken from an adult with non-small cell lung cancer. CDR3s include the opening cysteine and the closing phenylalanine or tryptophan. The order of the fields is V gene, D gene, J gene, clone size, CDR3 protein, CDR3 DNA. The D gene is left open where the match is weak. Only some rows state a clone size, as once, few, many or a class for expanded clones.

>TRBV7-2|.|TRBJ1-3|.
CASSPSVGNTIYF
TGTGCCAGCAGCCCCTCAGTTGGAAACACCATATATTTT
>TRBV15|TRBD2|TRBJ2-3|once
CATSGTSGGSTDTQYF
TGTGCCACCAGCGGGACTAGCGGGGGGAGCACAGATACGCAGTATTTT
>TRBV15|.|TRBJ2-1|.
CATSRDRAGNEQFF
TGTGCCACCAGCAGAGATCGGGCAGGGAATGAGCAGTTCTTC
>TRBV7-9|.|TRBJ1-1|.
CASSVSYTEAFF
TGTGCCAGCAGCGTCAGTTACACTGAAGCTTTCTTT
>TRBV7-2|.|TRBJ1-2|.
CASSLEVRDYGYTF
TGTGCCAGCAGCTTAGAGGTCAGAGACTATGGCTACACCTTC
>TRBV28|TRBD1|TRBJ2-2|.
CASSYRGTGELFF
TGTGCCAGCAGCTACAGGGGCACCGGGGAGCTGTTTTTT
>TRBV10-2|.|TRBJ1-2|few
CASGIQGWYGYTF
TGCGCCAGCGGGATTCAAGGGTGGTATGGCTACACCTTC
>TRBV4-1|TRBD1|TRBJ1-2|.
CASSQDLVRQGGYGYTF
TGCGCCAGCAGCCAAGATCTCGTTAGACAGGGTGGCTATGGCTACACCTTC
>TRBV10-3|.|TRBJ1-3|.
CAISERALEDTIYF
TGTGCCATCAGTGAGCGGGCTTTAGAAGACACCATATATTTT
>TRBV30|.|TRBJ2-3|.
CAWIQASSTDTQYF
TGTGCCTGGATCCAGGCTTCTAGCACAGATACGCAGTATTTT
>TRBV2|.|TRBJ2-7|.
CASSEATRGWGEQYF
TGTGCCAGCAGTGAAGCGACGAGGGGATGGGGCGAGCAGTACTTC
>TRBV19|.|TRBJ2-1|.
CASSSDLLSYNEQFF
TGTGCCAGTAGTTCGGACCTCCTCTCCTACAATGAGCAGTTCTTC
>TRBV5-1|.|TRBJ1-1|.
CASSLRLSTEAFF
TGCGCCAGCAGCTTGAGACTGAGCACTGAAGCTTTCTTT
>TRBV14|TRBD2|TRBJ2-2|.
CASSQGALAGDTGELFF
TGTGCCAGCAGCCAAGGCGCACTAGCGGGGGACACCGGGGAGCTGTTTTTT
>TRBV14|.|TRBJ1-1|.
CASTLKAFF
TGTGCCAGCACCCTCAAAGCTTTCTTT
>TRBV2|.|TRBJ1-1|.
CASLDRPNTEAFF
TGTGCCAGCCTAGACAGGCCGAACACTGAAGCTTTCTTT